This T cell receptor beta chain appears in the sequencing data of a study of beta chain features in type 1 diabetes. Whole-study findings and limits: Shorter TCRB CDR3s, moderately but significantly so, marked every one of the four CD4+ subsets in Type 1 diabetes patients.

V lost 1 base to trimming and J lost 0 bases; unmatched junction nucleotides: 6. Germline V gene sequence: CDR1 MGHDK, CDR2 SYGVNS. The length of the CDR3 is 17 residues. Regarding this clone: Its antigen is currently unknown.

Post-sort purity exceeded 95% for all sorted populations. The study reverse transcribed the entire isolated RNA, so it sequenced expressed TCRB transcripts. Sequenced naive, central memory and regulatory T cell samples produced an average of around 3.8 million reads. Profiled with immunoSEQ multiplex PCR; TCRdb holds only in-frame clones, not every one. Here the sample spans 130,000 to 150,000 clones, over 9.5% being singletons. Sequencing was done on a sample of naive CD4+ T cells from blood. The sequence derives from a man aged 18 to 29 in good health. The V call is TRBV25-1, the J call TRBJ2-3; 8 nucleotides agree with TRBD2. CDR3 residues: CASSEFTGGGSTDTQYF. The CDR3 nucleotides are TGTGCCAGCAGTGAATTTACGGGGGGGGGCAGCACAGATACGCAGTATTTT.